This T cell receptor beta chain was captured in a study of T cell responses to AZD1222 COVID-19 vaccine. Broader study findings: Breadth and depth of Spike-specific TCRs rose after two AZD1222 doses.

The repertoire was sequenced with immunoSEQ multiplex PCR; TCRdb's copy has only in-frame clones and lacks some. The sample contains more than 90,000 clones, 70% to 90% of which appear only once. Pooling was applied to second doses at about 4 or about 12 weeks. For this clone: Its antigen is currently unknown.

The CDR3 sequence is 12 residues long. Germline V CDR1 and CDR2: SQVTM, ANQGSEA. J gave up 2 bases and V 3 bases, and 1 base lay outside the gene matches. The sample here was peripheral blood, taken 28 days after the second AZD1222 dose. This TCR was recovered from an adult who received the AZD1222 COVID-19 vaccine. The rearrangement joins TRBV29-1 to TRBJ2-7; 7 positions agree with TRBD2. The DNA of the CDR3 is TGCAGCGTTGAGGGGAGGGCCTACGAGCAGTACTTC. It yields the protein CSVEGRAYEQYF.